These T cell receptor beta chains were read from a single sample in a study of T cell responses to AZD1222 COVID-19 vaccine. Only in-frame clones appear in the TCRdb table, and some are missing; sequencing was by immunoSEQ multiplex PCR. The repertoire consists of approximately 150,000 clones, with around 90% occurring once and the leading ten covering approximately 3.5%. The sequenced sample was peripheral blood, obtained 28 days after the second AZD1222 dose. Receptors originate from an adult who received the AZD1222 COVID-19 vaccine. CDR3s include the opening cysteine and the closing phenylalanine or tryptophan. A D gene is named only where the DNA matches it firmly. The listing skips clone size in some rows; elsewhere it reads once, few, many or a size class.

j_call | d_call | clone_size | v_call | cdr3_nt | cdr3_aa
TRBJ1-2 | - | - | TRBV5-6 | TGTGCCAGCAGCTTGGAAATTTTCGGCAGGGCGTATGGCTACACCTTC | CASSLEIFGRAYGYTF
TRBJ2-1 | TRBD2 | - | TRBV18 | TGTGCCAGCTCACCTTTCGCGGCGGGAGGGTCCTACAATGAGCAGTTCTTC | CASSPFAAGGSYNEQFF
TRBJ1-2 | - | - | TRBV4-3 | TGCGCCAGCAGCCAAGCGGGCCTGCCTCCGGGAGGGTATATGGGCTACACCTTC | CASSQAGLPPGGYMGYTF
TRBJ1-1 | - | - | TRBV19 | TGTGCCAGTACCTTTAGCGGACAGATCACTGAAGCTTTCTTT | CASTFSGQITEAFF
TRBJ2-4 | TRBD2 | - | TRBV27 | TGTGCCAGCAGTCGATTAGCGGGAGGGAACGCAAAGATAGCCAAAAACATTCAGTACTTC | CASSRLAGGNAKIAKNIQYF
TRBJ2-2 | TRBD2 | few | TRBV5-1 | TGCGCCAGCAGCCCCGGACTAGCGGGAGTATTCGGGGAGCTGTTTTTT | CASSPGLAGVFGELFF
TRBJ1-2 | - | - | TRBV19 | TGTGCCAGTAGTATAATGAGAGTTCACACCTTC | CASSIMRVHTF
TRBJ1-2 | TRBD1 | - | TRBV11-2 | TGTGCCAGCAGCGGGACGACAGGGGCGGCTGGCTACACCTTC | CASSGTTGAAGYTF
TRBJ2-2 | TRBD1 | - | TRBV5-1 | TGCGCCAGCACCCGGGACAGTACCACCGGGGAGCTGTTTTTT | CASTRDSTTGELFF
TRBJ1-1 | - | - | TRBV9 | TGTGCCAGCCAAGCCCTAGGTCCTATCGACACTGAAGCTTTCTTT | CASQALGPIDTEAFF
TRBJ2-4 | TRBD2 | - | TRBV5-1 | TGCGCCAGCACCCCCGGGACTAGCGGGAGGTCCGGCAAAAACATTCAGTACTTC | CASTPGTSGRSGKNIQYF
TRBJ1-1 | - | once | TRBV12-3/TRBV12-4 | TGTGCCAGCAGTTTAGGGGGGAACGAAGCTTTCTTT | CASSLGGNEAFF
TRBJ1-2 | - | - | TRBV4-3 | TGCGCCAGCAGCCGGGACAACTATGGCTACACCTTC | CASSRDNYGYTF
TRBJ2-7 | - | - | TRBV6-5 | TGTGCCAGCAGTTACATGGACGGTCAGCAGTACTTC | CASSYMDGQQYF
TRBJ2-7 | TRBD1 | - | TRBV6-5 | TGTGCCAGCAGGAGGACAGGGATCGGCTTCTACGAGCAGTACTTC | CASRRTGIGFYEQYF
TRBJ2-5 | TRBD2 | once | TRBV29-1 | TGCAGCGTGGTGGGACTACACCAAGAGACCCAGTACTTC | CSVVGLHQETQYF
TRBJ1-2 | TRBD1 | - | TRBV24-1 | TGTGCCACCAGTGACCGGACAGGTGTCTATGGCTACACCTTC | CATSDRTGVYGYTF
TRBJ1-3 | - | - | TRBV30 | TGTGCCTGGAGTACCTCGGGGGTTGGAAACACCATATATTTT | CAWSTSGVGNTIYF
TRBJ1-2 | - | - | TRBV25-1 | TGTGCCAGCAGTCCCAGGACCGTCCAATCCTCTGGCTACACCTTC | CASSPRTVQSSGYTF
TRBJ1-2 | TRBD1 | - | TRBV6-5 | TGTGCCAGCAGCCCAGGACAGGGAAACAACTATGGCTACACCTTC | CASSPGQGNNYGYTF
TRBJ2-4 | TRBD2 | - | TRBV10-3 | TGTGCCATCAGTGACGGGGGGGCCAAAAACATTCAGTACTTC | CAISDGGAKNIQYF
TRBJ1-1 | - | once | TRBV3-1/TRBV3-2 | TGTGCCAGCACCCCGATGCGTACTGGGAACACTGAAGCTTTCTTT | CASTPMRTGNTEAFF
TRBJ2-1 | TRBD2 | once | TRBV27 | TGTGCCAGCAGTTTAAGGGAGGGGTACTACAATGAGCAGTTCTTC | CASSLREGYYNEQFF
TRBJ2-7 | - | - | TRBV7-8 | TGTGCCAGCAGCTTAAACCGGGCAGGGTTGGGCGAGCAGTACTTC | CASSLNRAGLGEQYF
TRBJ1-5 | - | - | TRBV4-3 | TGCGCCAGCAGCCAAGGGGGCCGCAATCAGCCCCAGCATTTT | CASSQGGRNQPQHF
TRBJ2-7 | TRBD1 | - | TRBV7-2 | TGTGCCAGCAGCTCACAGGGGGCGGGGGAGCAGTACTTC | CASSSQGAGEQYF
TRBJ2-2 | - | - | TRBV3-1/TRBV3-2 | TGTGCCAGCAGCCAAGGCAGACTAGGGGATCTGTTTTTT | CASSQGRLGDLFF
TRBJ1-5 | TRBD1 | - | TRBV27 | TGTGCCAGCAGTTTAAGGGGCAGGGGGCCTAGTCAGCCCCAGCATTTT | CASSLRGRGPSQPQHF
TRBJ2-1 | TRBD2 | - | TRBV7-9 | TGTGCCAGCAGTTCCCCAAGCGGGAGCTCCTACAATGAGCAGTTCTTC | CASSSPSGSSYNEQFF
TRBJ1-6 | - | - | TRBV19 | TGTGCCAGTAGTACCCCTTGGCAGGGTAATAATTCACCCCTCCACTTT | CASSTPWQGNNSPLHF
TRBJ2-7 | - | once | TRBV25-1 | TGTGCCAGCAGTGAATCGCCCGGAGGGCCCCACGAGCAGTACTTC | CASSESPGGPHEQYF
TRBJ2-3 | - | - | TRBV9 | TGTGCCAGCAGCGTAGCCCCTGCCAGGACCGTAGTAGATACGCAGTATTTT | CASSVAPARTVVDTQYF
TRBJ2-2 | TRBD2 | - | TRBV6-1 | TGTGCCAGCAGTGAAGCCGCTCTAGCGGGAGGAAACACCGGGGAGCTGTTTTTT | CASSEAALAGGNTGELFF
TRBJ2-1 | TRBD2 | once | TRBV23-1 | TGCGCCAGCAGGGCTAGCGGCATCTACAATGAGCAGTTCTTC | CASRASGIYNEQFF
TRBJ1-6 | TRBD1 | - | TRBV18 | TGTGCCAGCTCACCCACAGGGGAACAGGGCGAATATCGGGCCCTCCACTTT | CASSPTGEQGEYRALHF
TRBJ1-1 | TRBD1 | - | TRBV27 | TGTGCCAGCGCCACGGCTCGACAGGGGAGGGGGTACACTGAAGCTTTCTTT | CASATARQGRGYTEAFF
TRBJ2-7 | - | - | TRBV19 | TGTGCCAGTAGTATCCTCCCCTTTGGAGTGGGCGCCTACGAGCAGTACTTC | CASSILPFGVGAYEQYF
TRBJ2-2 | TRBD2 | - | TRBV10-1 | TGCGCCAGCAGCCGCGGGAGTGGGGACACCGGGGAGCTGTTTTTT | CASSRGSGDTGELFF
TRBJ1-4 | TRBD1 | - | TRBV11-2 | TGTGCCAGCAGTCATCTCCGGGACAGGGTTGCAAAACTGTTTTTT | CASSHLRDRVAKLFF
TRBJ2-7 | - | - | TRBV21-1 | TGTGCCAGCAGCAAGCCAACCCCGGCTGGGGCTCCCCACTACGAGCAGTACTTC | CASSKPTPAGAPHYEQYF
TRBJ1-5 | - | - | TRBV5-5 | TGTGCCAGCAGGATCGACAGTACCTATCAGCCCCAGCATTTT | CASRIDSTYQPQHF